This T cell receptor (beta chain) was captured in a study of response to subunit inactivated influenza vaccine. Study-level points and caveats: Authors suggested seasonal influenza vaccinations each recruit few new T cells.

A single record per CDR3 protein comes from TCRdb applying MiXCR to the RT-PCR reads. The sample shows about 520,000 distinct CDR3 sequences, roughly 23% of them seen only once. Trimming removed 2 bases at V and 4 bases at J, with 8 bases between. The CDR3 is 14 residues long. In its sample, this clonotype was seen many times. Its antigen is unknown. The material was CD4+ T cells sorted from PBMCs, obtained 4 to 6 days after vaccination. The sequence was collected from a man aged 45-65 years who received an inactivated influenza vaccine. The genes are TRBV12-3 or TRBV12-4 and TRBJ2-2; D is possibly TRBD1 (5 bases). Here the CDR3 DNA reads TGTGCCAGCAGTTTACAGGGATTCACCGGGGAGCTGTTTTTT. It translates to CASSLQGFTGELFF.